These T cell receptor beta chains were read from a single sample in a study of beta chain features in type 1 diabetes. Profiling relied on immunoSEQ multiplex PCR, and the TCRdb table lists in-frame clones only, not all of them. The repertoire includes approximately 330,000 clones, around 10% of them detected once, and around 0.015% sits in the top ten. Sequencing was done on a sample of naive CD4+ T cells from blood. These receptors were obtained from a woman in her twenties or thirties in good health. Each CDR3 is given with its conserved first and last residue. A D gene is named only where the DNA matches it firmly. The size entry is marked missing in some rows and otherwise reads once, few, many or a size class.

V gene	clone size	J gene	D gene	CDR3 DNA	CDR3 protein
TRBV11-3	few	TRBJ1-2	TRBD1	TGTGCCAGCAGCTTAGAGCCGACAGGGGCGGATGGCTACACCTTC	CASSLEPTGADGYTF
TRBV9	.	TRBJ2-1	TRBD2	TGTGCCAGCAGCGTAGCTACGCGGGGGGGGGTGAATGAGCAGTTCTTC	CASSVATRGGVNEQFF
TRBV6-5	.	TRBJ2-7	TRBD2	TGTGCCAGCAGGGGACTAGCGTACGAGCAGTACTTC	CASRGLAYEQYF
TRBV6-6	few	TRBJ2-3	TRBD2	TGTGCCAGCAGCCTACTAGCGGGCAGCACAGATACGCAGTATTTT	CASSLLAGSTDTQYF
TRBV28	few	TRBJ1-5	.	TGTGCCAGCAGTTTTCCCGCGGGTAGCAATCAGCCCCAGCATTTT	CASSFPAGSNQPQHF
TRBV7-9	few	TRBJ2-5	TRBD2	TGTGCCAGCAGCTTTGGGGTGACTAGCCCTGAGGCAGAGACCCAGTACTTC	CASSFGVTSPEAETQYF
TRBV18	.	TRBJ2-7	TRBD1	TGTGCCAGCTCACCGGGACAGGGGAACGAGCAGTACTTC	CASSPGQGNEQYF
TRBV18	once	TRBJ2-7	TRBD1	TGTGCCAGCTCACCCAGAGTCTCGGGACAGGCAGTAACTTACGAGCAGTACTTC	CASSPRVSGQAVTYEQYF
TRBV4-2	few	TRBJ2-7	TRBD1	TGTGCCAGCAGCCAAGTAGACAGGGGGGAGACCTACGAGCAGTACTTC	CASSQVDRGETYEQYF
TRBV4-3	.	TRBJ1-3	.	TGCGCCAGCAGCCAAGATCCCGGGATATACTCTGGAAACACCATATATTTT	CASSQDPGIYSGNTIYF
TRBV28	.	TRBJ1-2	TRBD1	TGTGCCAGCACCCCCGACAGGGTTGGCTACACCTTC	CASTPDRVGYTF
TRBV7-2	few	TRBJ2-1	.	TGTGCCAGCAGCTTAAGGGGACTTCACAATGAGCAGTTCTTC	CASSLRGLHNEQFF
TRBV5-1	few	TRBJ2-2	TRBD2	TGCGCCAGCAGCGTGACTAGCGGGAGGGCCACCGGGGAGCTGTTTTTT	CASSVTSGRATGELFF
TRBV27	few	TRBJ2-2	.	TGTGCCAGCAGTTTATTCGGGGGCACCGGGGAGCTGTTTTTT	CASSLFGGTGELFF
TRBV19	.	TRBJ1-1	.	TGTGCCAGTAGTAGCCGGGGTTGGACTGAAGCTTTCTTT	CASSSRGWTEAFF
TRBV30	.	TRBJ1-1	TRBD1	TGTGCCTGGAGTGTAACAGGGGTTGGCACTGAAGCTTTCTTT	CAWSVTGVGTEAFF
TRBV21-1	few	TRBJ2-3	.	TGTGCCAGCAGCAAAGTGATCAACCGGGACAGGGGGGCAGATACGCAGTATTTT	CASSKVINRDRGADTQYF
TRBV2	.	TRBJ2-1	.	TGTGCCAGCAGAATGACAGTTTTCTACAATGAGCAGTTCTTC	CASRMTVFYNEQFF
TRBV29-1	.	TRBJ1-3	.	TGCAGCGCCCGGCGGCTCTCTGGAAACACCATATATTTT	CSARRLSGNTIYF
TRBV4-2	.	TRBJ1-3	TRBD1	TGTGCCAGCAGCCTCTATTCCGGGACAGGGGAGTACACCATATATTTT	CASSLYSGTGEYTIYF
TRBV2	.	TRBJ2-7	.	TGTGCCAGCAGTGAAAGACAGGAAATCTACGAGCAGTACTTC	CASSERQEIYEQYF
TRBV7-3	.	TRBJ2-1	.	TGTGCCAGCAGCTCTAGCCCAGCCCAAGTGCAGTTCTTC	CASSSSPAQVQFF
TRBV27	few	TRBJ2-2	TRBD2	TGTGCCAGCAGTTGGACTAGGGTAGCGGGGGAGCTGTTTTTT	CASSWTRVAGELFF
TRBV30	.	TRBJ2-7	TRBD1	TGTGCCTGGAGTACGGGACAGGGCAACTTGGAGCAGTACTTC	CAWSTGQGNLEQYF
TRBV9	few	TRBJ2-2	TRBD2	TGTGCCAGCAGCGAACCAGTCGCGGGGGTGAACACCGGGGAGCTGTTTTTT	CASSEPVAGVNTGELFF
TRBV10-3	few	TRBJ1-5	.	TGTGCCATCACCGCAGGCTACAATCAGCCCCAGCATTTT	CAITAGYNQPQHF
TRBV4-3	.	TRBJ2-5	TRBD1	TGCGCCAGCAGCCCGGACAGGGGTTTTGAGACCCAGTACTTC	CASSPDRGFETQYF
TRBV7-3	.	TRBJ2-1	TRBD1	TGTGCCAGCAGCTTAAGGACAGGGGAGGTCAATGAGCAGTTCTTC	CASSLRTGEVNEQFF
TRBV30	.	TRBJ2-3	.	TGTGCCTGGAGTGCCTCGGGAGCCCACACAGATACGCAGTATTTT	CAWSASGAHTDTQYF
TRBV10-3	few	TRBJ2-1	.	TGTGCCATCAGTGAGTCCGAGAGTGAGCAGTTCTTC	CAISESESEQFF
TRBV5-4	.	TRBJ2-7	.	TGTGCCAGCAGCTTGGGGGCTGGGAGCTCCTACGAGCAGTACTTC	CASSLGAGSSYEQYF
TRBV7-6	few	TRBJ2-1	.	TGTGCCAGCAGCGTAACGGGACTCTCCAATGAGCAGTTCTTC	CASSVTGLSNEQFF
TRBV6-4	few	TRBJ2-1	TRBD2	TGTGCCATCTGCGGGGGGAAGTACAATGAGCAGTTCTTC	CAICGGKYNEQFF
TRBV6-5	.	TRBJ2-1	TRBD2	TGTGCCAGCAGTTTCAGCGGGAACTACAATGAGCAGTTCTTC	CASSFSGNYNEQFF
TRBV18	few	TRBJ2-7	.	TGTGCCAGCTCACCAAGGGGAGGCTTCTCCTACGAGCAGTACTTC	CASSPRGGFSYEQYF
TRBV15	.	TRBJ2-5	.	TGTGCCACCAGCACGAACGGGATCCGCGGGGAGACCCAGTACTTC	CATSTNGIRGETQYF
TRBV5-8	.	TRBJ2-7	TRBD2	TGTGCCAGCACCGGGACTAGCTACGAGCAGTACTTC	CASTGTSYEQYF
TRBV7-2	few	TRBJ2-7	TRBD1	TGTGCCAGCACCTCTTGGACAGGGACCTACGAGCAGTACTTC	CASTSWTGTYEQYF
TRBV5-4	.	TRBJ1-4	.	TGTGCCAGCAGGGGAGCGAATGAAAAACTGTTTTTT	CASRGANEKLFF
TRBV2	few	TRBJ2-1	TRBD2	TGTGCCAGCAGGCCAGGACTAGCGGGAGGCGGTGAGCAGTTCTTC	CASRPGLAGGGEQFF
TRBV7-7	.	TRBJ2-7	TRBD1	TGTGCTAGCAGCTCCGGGACAGGGGACTACGAGCAGTACTTC	CASSSGTGDYEQYF
TRBV18	few	TRBJ2-7	.	TGTGCCAGCTCACCGCTTCCGACTAGTGGCACCTACGAGCAGTACTTC	CASSPLPTSGTYEQYF
TRBV7-3	.	TRBJ2-1	.	TGTGCCAGCAGCTCCGGACAGACCCACAATGAGCAGTTCTTC	CASSSGQTHNEQFF
TRBV28	few	TRBJ2-5	TRBD2	TGTGCCAGCAGTTCATCGGGTGCTAGCGGGCACCAAGAGACCCAGTACTTC	CASSSSGASGHQETQYF
TRBV7-9	few	TRBJ1-5	TRBD1	TGTGCCAGCGGGACAGGGGTCAATCAGCCCCAGCATTTT	CASGTGVNQPQHF
TRBV7-9	.	TRBJ2-5	TRBD1	TGTGCCAGCACACATGCCGGGACAGAAGAGACCCAGTACTTC	CASTHAGTEETQYF
TRBV2	once	TRBJ2-1	TRBD1	TGTGCCAGCCGTGAAAAAGTAGCAGGGGGATCGGGGGAGCAGTTCTTC	CASREKVAGGSGEQFF
TRBV28	.	TRBJ2-5	TRBD1	TGTGCCAGCAGCCCTACCGGACAGGGCCCACAAGAGACCCAGTACTTC	CASSPTGQGPQETQYF
TRBV11-2	.	TRBJ2-3	TRBD2	TGTGCCAGCAGCTTACTAGCGGGAGCTGGAGATACGCAGTATTTT	CASSLLAGAGDTQYF
TRBV28	.	TRBJ1-2	.	TGTGCCAGCAGCTCAGACAGCGTCTATGGCTACACCTTC	CASSSDSVYGYTF
TRBV30	few	TRBJ1-5	.	TGTGCCTGGAGTTTTTCGGGGGGTAGCAATCAGCCCCAGCATTTT	CAWSFSGGSNQPQHF
TRBV5-6	.	TRBJ2-3	.	TGTGCCAGCAGCTTGGGACAGGATAGCACAGATACGCAGTATTTT	CASSLGQDSTDTQYF
TRBV9	few	TRBJ2-1	.	TGTGCCAGCAGCCTCGACTCGTCGGGGAGCTACAATGAGCAGTTCTTC	CASSLDSSGSYNEQFF
TRBV5-1	.	TRBJ1-4	.	TGCGCCAGCAGCTTGGCCGGGACAACAAATGAAAAACTGTTTTTT	CASSLAGTTNEKLFF